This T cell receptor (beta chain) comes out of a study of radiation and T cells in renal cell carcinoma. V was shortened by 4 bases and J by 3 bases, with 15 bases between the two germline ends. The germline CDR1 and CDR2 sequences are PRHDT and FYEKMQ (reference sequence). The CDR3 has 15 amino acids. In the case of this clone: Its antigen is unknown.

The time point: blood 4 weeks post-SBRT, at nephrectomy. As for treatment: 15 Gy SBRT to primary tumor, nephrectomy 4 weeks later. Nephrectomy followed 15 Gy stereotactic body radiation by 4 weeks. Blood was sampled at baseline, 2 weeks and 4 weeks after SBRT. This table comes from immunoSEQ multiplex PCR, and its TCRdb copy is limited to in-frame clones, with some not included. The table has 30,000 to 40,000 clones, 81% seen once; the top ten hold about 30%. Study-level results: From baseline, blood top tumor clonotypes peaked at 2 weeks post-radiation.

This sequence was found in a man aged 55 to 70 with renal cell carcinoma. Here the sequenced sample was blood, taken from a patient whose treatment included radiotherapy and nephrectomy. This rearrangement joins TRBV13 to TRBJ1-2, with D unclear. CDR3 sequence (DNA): TGTGCCAGCAGCTGGGAGGAGCGCCCTTACTATGGCTACACCTTC. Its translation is CASSWEERPYYGYTF. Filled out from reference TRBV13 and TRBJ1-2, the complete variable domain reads AAGVIQSPRHLIKEKRETATLKCYPIPRHDTVYWYQQGPGQDPQFLISFYEKMQSDKGSIPDRFSAQQFSDYHSELNMSSLELGDSALYFCASSWEERPYYGYTFGSGTRLTVV.